Shown below are 29 T cell receptor beta chains from a single sample sequenced in a study of OX40 agonist ivuxolimab in advanced cancers. Profiled with immunoSEQ multiplex PCR; TCRdb holds only in-frame clones, not every one. The sample lists about 67,000 clones, 65% to 90% seen once, with 2.4% in the top ten. Source: CD4+ or CD8+ T cells sorted from blood, taken in a trial of the OX40 agonist ivuxolimab. These receptors all stem from an adult with an advanced solid tumor such as melanoma, head and neck, liver or kidney cancer.

The V and J genes are TRBV28 and TRBJ1-2; 7 nucleotides match TRBD1. Germline loops: CDR1 MDHEN, CDR2 SYDVKM. With 2 bases clipped from V and 4 bases from J, the junction kept 1 base outside the gene matches. The CDR3 runs to 13 residues. This CDR3 reads CASSLTGAYGYTF. CDR3 nucleotide sequence: TGTGCCAGCAGTTTAACAGGGGCCTATGGCTACACCTTC.

A single count supports this clone. The chain links TRBV5-6 to TRBJ2-3, with 7 bases identical to TRBD1. V was pared by 0 bases and J by 4 bases, with 8 bases of the junction left unmatched. The CDR3 loop spans 16 amino acids. Germline lookup yields CDR1 SGHDT and CDR2 YYEEEE. Here the CDR3 DNA reads TGTGCCAGCAGCTTGGGGAGACAGGGCCGCGCAGATACGCAGTATTTT. This translates into CASSLGRQGRADTQYF.

The rearrangement uses TRBV6-5 and TRBJ1-6, with D unclear. The CDR3 loop spans 14 amino acids. The germline gives CDR1 MNHEY, CDR2 SVGAGI. The V end lost 4 bases, the J end lost 8 bases, and 12 bases lay between the germline ends. The CDR3 coding sequence is TGTGCCAGCAGTTTGTATTTAACAGATTCACCCCTCCACTTT. Residues: CASSLYLTDSPLHF.

The rearrangement uses TRBV5-1 and TRBJ2-1, with D hard to call. CDR1 SGHRS and CDR2 YFSETQ come from the germline V gene. The CDR3 spans 13 residues. Between the trimmed V and J ends, which lost 2 bases and 5 bases, there was a span of 8 bases. The DNA for the CDR3 is TGCGCCAGCAGCTTACTAAGAAACAATGAGCAGTTCTTC. This translates into CASSLLRNNEQFF.

J is TRBJ1-1 and V is TRBV11-3; maybe TRBD1 (5 bases). Germline V gene data show CDR1 as SGHNT and CDR2 as YENEEA. The CDR3 is made up of 13 amino acids. Trimming pared 3 bases from V and 4 bases from J, leaving 9 bases between. This chain's CDR3 is CASSFTTATEAFF. The CDR3 nucleotides are TGTGCCAGCAGCTTTACGACAGCCACTGAAGCTTTCTTT.

The V call is TRBV6-1, the J call TRBJ1-1, with D unresolved. Germline loops: CDR1 MNHNS, CDR2 SASEGT. The CDR3 totals 14 residues. V was trimmed by 4 bases and J by 7 bases, leaving 16 bases between them. CDR3: CASSATSVAVEAFF. Written as DNA, the CDR3 is TGTGCCAGCAGTGCGACAAGCGTGGCAGTTGAAGCTTTCTTT.

This chain joins TRBV10-3 and TRBJ1-6; 12 positions agree with TRBD1. Germline CDR1 reads ENHRY; CDR2 reads SYGVKD. There are 16 residues in the CDR3. The V and J ends lost 2 bases and 7 bases, in that order; junction bases with no gene match: 3. The CDR3 DNA reads TGTGCCATCAGTGAGGGGACAGGGGGCGGCAATTCACCCCTCCACTTT. Its protein is CAISEGTGGGNSPLHF.

This clone is a singleton in its sample. The CDR3 protein is CASSEDRVGEQYF. The CDR3 DNA reads TGTGCCAGCAGTGAAGATCGGGTAGGGGAGCAGTACTTC. The V gene is TRBV2, the J gene TRBJ2-7; no firm D call. Germline values: CDR1 SNHLY, CDR2 FYNNEI. The CDR3 loop spans 13 amino acids. Deletions cut 1 base from V and 7 bases from J, with 11 bases between.

The V and J genes are TRBV5-8 and TRBJ2-7, with 8 bases fitting TRBD1. CDR3 length equals 18 residues. Trimming removed 4 bases from V and 2 bases from J; junction bases left unmatched: 17. Germline CDR1 is SGHTS and CDR2 is YDEGEE. The CDR3 region is CASSRGAGGFEYTYEQYF. In DNA form, the CDR3 reads TGTGCCAGCAGCCGAGGGGCAGGGGGCTTCGAGTACACCTACGAGCAGTACTTC.

The genes are TRBV7-2 and TRBJ2-7; TRBD1 might be the D (5 bases). Germline V gene data show CDR1 as SGHTA and CDR2 as FQGNSA. This CDR3 spans 13 amino acids. Deletions cut 7 bases from V and 4 bases from J, with 14 bases between. CDR3 in DNA: TGTGCCAGCAAGAAAACAGGATTTTACGAGCAGTACTTC. Encoded protein: CASKKTGFYEQYF. Full variable domain (rest looked up from reference TRBV7-2 and TRBJ2-7): GAGVSQSPSNKVTEKGKDVELRCDPISGHTALYWYRQSLGQGLEFLIYFQGNSAPDKSGLPSDRFSAERTGGSVSTLTIQRTQQEDSAVYLCASKKTGFYEQYFGPGTRLTVT.

The V and J genes are TRBV7-3 and TRBJ1-1; maybe TRBD1 (5 bases). The V end was cut by 2 bases, the J end by 1 base, with 14 bases between. The CDR3 has 16 amino acids. Germline lookup yields CDR1 SGHTA and CDR2 FQGTGA. This chain's CDR3 is CASSLQGRRGNTEAFF. DNA for the CDR3: TGTGCCAGCAGCTTACAGGGACGTAGGGGGAACACTGAAGCTTTCTTT.

The chain has TRBV6-6 and TRBJ2-3, with D possibly being TRBD2 (7 bases). From germline, CDR1 is MNHNY and CDR2 SVGAGI (reference sequence). The CDR3 consists of 13 residues. The germline V and J ends were trimmed by 8 bases and 4 bases, with 13 bases remaining between them. The CDR3 DNA follows: TGTGCCAGCGCGGGGGCCAGAGCAGATACGCAGTATTTT. Translation: CASAGARADTQYF.

This chain links TRBV5-1 with TRBJ1-2, with TRBD1 matching over 7 bases. This CDR3 spans 15 amino acids. Per germline, CDR1 SGHRS and CDR2 YFSETQ. The trim removed 2 bases at V and 0 bases at J, leaving 4 bases unmatched. This chain's CDR3 is CASSLLGQANYGYTF. CDR3 in DNA: TGCGCCAGCAGCTTATTAGGACAGGCTAACTATGGCTACACCTTC.

The V gene is TRBV11-3, the J gene TRBJ2-1; D uncertain. CDR3 length: 13 amino acids. With 3 bases removed from V and 6 bases from J, the gap between germline ends came to 9 bases. CDR1 is SGHNT and CDR2 is YENEEA in the germline V gene. The CDR3 nucleotides are TGTGCCAGCAGCTTGCAAAACAGCAATGAGCAGTTCTTC. Translating gives CASSLQNSNEQFF.

The chain joins TRBV5-4 to TRBJ2-1, with D possibly TRBD1 on 5 matching bases. The length of the CDR3 is 13 residues. Germline assignment: CDR1 SGHNT and CDR2 YYREEE (reference sequence). The V end was cut by 1 base, the J end by 8 bases, with 10 bases between. CDR3 DNA: TGTGCCAGCAGCTTGCCAGGGAAGGATGAGCAGTTCTTC. Translated, it gives CASSLPGKDEQFF. Supplemented by reference TRBV5-4 and TRBJ2-1, the full variable domain reads ETGVTQSPTHLIKTRGQQVTLRCSSQSGHNTVSWYQQALGQGPQFIFQYYREEENGRGNFPPRFSGLQFPNYSSELNVNALELDDSALYLCASSLPGKDEQFFGPGTRLTVL.

This clone was counted only a few times. The J gene is TRBJ1-5, the V gene TRBV19, with D unresolved. Germline CDR1 reads LNHDA; CDR2 reads SQIVND (reference sequence). The CDR3 has 13 residues. Between the trimmed V and J ends, which lost 0 bases and 10 bases, there was a span of 10 bases. In DNA form, the CDR3 reads TGTGCCAGTAGTATAGAAGGCCCCCGTCCCCAGCATTTT. This sequence encodes CASSIEGPRPQHF. Full variable domain (missing parts from reference TRBV19 and TRBJ1-5): DGGITQSPKYLFRKEGQNVTLSCEQNLNHDAMYWYRQDPGQGLRLIYYSQIVNDFQKGDIAEGYSVSREKKESFPLTVTSAQKNPTAFYLCASSIEGPRPQHFGDGTRLSIL.

The chain couples TRBV7-9 to TRBJ1-2; 10 nucleotides match TRBD1. Germline V CDR1 and CDR2: SEHNR, FQNEAQ (reference sequence). Germline trimming cut 3 bases from V and 9 bases from J; bases unmatched to any gene: 10. The CDR3 has 15 amino acids. The CDR3 nucleotides read TGTGCCAGCAGCTTTCAGGCCGGGACAGGGGATCGCTACACCTTC. This codes for CASSFQAGTGDRYTF.

The chain uses TRBV7-2 and TRBJ2-2, with TRBD2 matching over 11 bases. The germline V gene has CDR1 SGHTA and CDR2 FQGNSA. Germline trimming cut 5 bases from V and 3 bases from J; bases unmatched to any gene: 14. This CDR3 is built from 19 residues. CDR3 in amino acids: CASSPRAELAGGDTGELFF. The DNA of the CDR3 is TGTGCCAGCAGCCCCCGGGCGGAGCTAGCGGGGGGAGACACCGGGGAGCTGTTTTTT.

V is TRBV18 and J is TRBJ1-6; 8 bases align to TRBD1. The CDR3 contains 16 residues. Germline lookup yields CDR1 KGHSH and CDR2 LQKENI. J gave up 6 bases and V 3 bases, and 7 bases lay outside the gene matches. CDR3 residues: CASSPGQGISNSPLHF. CDR3 nucleotides: TGTGCCAGCTCACCTGGACAGGGTATTAGTAATTCACCCCTCCACTTT. The whole variable domain, remainder taken from reference TRBV18 and TRBJ1-6, is NAGVMQNPRHLVRRRGQEARLRCSPMKGHSHVYWYRQLPEEGLKFMVYLQKENIIDESGMPKERFSAEFPKEGPSILRIQQVVRGDSAAYFCASSPGQGISNSPLHFGNGTRLTVT.

This chain links TRBV6-5 with TRBJ1-1, with D possibly matching TRBD1 (5 bases). The CDR3 is 13 residues long. In germline, CDR1 is MNHEY, CDR2 SVGAGI. The V end lost 5 bases, the J end lost 0 bases, and 7 bases lay between the germline ends. The CDR3 loop is CASSGAMNTEAFF. CDR3 sequence (DNA): TGTGCCAGCAGTGGGGCGATGAACACTGAAGCTTTCTTT.

The chain uses TRBV28 and TRBJ1-2; tentative D call: TRBD1 (5 bases). The V end was cut by 5 bases, the J end by 3 bases, with 19 bases between. The germline gives CDR1 MDHEN, CDR2 SYDVKM. The CDR3 has 16 amino acids. DNA for the CDR3: TGTGCCAGCAGTCCCCACAGGTTGGGGCAATACTATGGCTACACCTTC. This encodes CASSPHRLGQYYGYTF.

V and J are TRBV15 and TRBJ1-2, with D unresolved. The germline V and J ends were trimmed by 0 bases and 1 base, with 9 bases remaining between them. From germline, CDR1 is LNHNV and CDR2 YYDKDF (reference sequence). This CDR3 is 15 amino acids long. DNA for the CDR3: TGTGCCACCAGCAGAGATCCCGGCAGTAACTATGGCTACACCTTC. It translates to CATSRDPGSNYGYTF.

V gene TRBV2 combines with J gene TRBJ1-5; D remains ambiguous. CDR3 length: 13 amino acids. From germline, CDR1 is SNHLY and CDR2 FYNNEI. Trimming shortened V by 2 bases and J by 6 bases, and 8 bases separated the two germline ends. CDR3 loop: CASSEFGGQPQHF. Written as DNA, the CDR3 is TGTGCCAGCAGTGAATTCGGTGGTCAGCCCCAGCATTTT.

The chain couples TRBV2 to TRBJ1-2, with TRBD1 matching over 7 bases. The CDR3 covers 15 residues. The V segment lost 2 bases and the J segment 8 bases; nucleotides outside the gene matches: 11. The germline gives CDR1 SNHLY, CDR2 FYNNEI. CDR3 coding DNA: TGTGCCAGCAGTGAACCGCGACAGGGAGGTTCGGGCTACACCTTC. It codes for CASSEPRQGGSGYTF.

This chain's CDR3 is CATTGFGGNTIYF. CDR3 in DNA: TGTGCCACCACGGGGTTTGGTGGAAACACCATATATTTT. The rearrangement uses TRBV6-1 and TRBJ1-3, with D uncertain. The CDR3 length is 13 residues. Looked up from germline, CDR1 is MNHNS and CDR2 is SASEGT. Trimming removed 10 bases at V and 3 bases at J, with 13 bases between.

J is TRBJ2-5 and V is TRBV7-3; 7 nucleotides line up with TRBD1. The CDR3 is 15 residues long. Germline V lookup: CDR1 SGHTA, CDR2 FQGTGA. V was clipped by 5 bases and J by 2 bases; unmatched bases: 8. The CDR3 loop is CASSLGWGQQETQYF. DNA for the CDR3: TGTGCCAGCAGCCTAGGCTGGGGACAGCAAGAGACCCAGTACTTC.

The chain carries TRBV5-1 and TRBJ2-2; TRBD2 matches at 11 bases. The CDR3 runs 18 residues. The germline V gene has CDR1 SGHRS and CDR2 YFSETQ. The V segment lost 1 base and the J segment 4 bases; nucleotides outside the gene matches: 9. The CDR3: CASSLPTSGAGLTGELFF. The DNA for the CDR3 is TGCGCCAGCAGCTTGCCGACTAGCGGGGCGGGACTCACCGGGGAGCTGTTTTTT.

The CDR3 nucleotides read TGTGCCAGTAGTACGATCCGCGGACAGGCCGCCTACAATGAGCAGTTCTTC. Translation: CASSTIRGQAAYNEQFF. The chain links TRBV19 to TRBJ2-1; 7 nucleotides match TRBD1. This CDR3 spans 17 amino acids. The V and J ends lost 4 bases and 2 bases, in that order; junction bases with no gene match: 11. Germline lookup yields CDR1 LNHDA and CDR2 SQIVND (reference sequence).

The chain joins TRBV19 to TRBJ1-1; D not resolved. CDR1 LNHDA and CDR2 SQIVND come from the germline V gene (reference sequence). V was pared by 2 bases and J by 2 bases, with 6 bases between. CDR3 size: 13 residues. CDR3 loop: CASSILRNTEAFF. The CDR3 nucleotides read TGTGCCAGTAGTATACTCAGAAACACTGAAGCTTTCTTT. The whole variable domain, filled in from reference TRBV19 and TRBJ1-1, reads DGGITQSPKYLFRKEGQNVTLSCEQNLNHDAMYWYRQDPGQGLRLIYYSQIVNDFQKGDIAEGYSVSREKKESFPLTVTSAQKNPTAFYLCASSILRNTEAFFGQGTRLTVV.